The 31 T cell receptor beta chains below come from one sample, sequenced in a study of cytomegalovirus exposure and HLA in healthy donors. Profiling relied on immunoSEQ multiplex PCR, and the TCRdb table lists in-frame clones only, not all of them. This sample yields 100,000 to 130,000 clones, of which roughly 84% are seen a single time; 3% to 3.5% belongs to the top ten. Sequenced material: PBMCs. Receptor source: a woman younger than 35 in good health and CMV-seronegative.

This clone appeared once. The chain couples TRBV6-1 to TRBJ1-2, with 8 bases identical to TRBD1. J was trimmed by 3 bases and V by 5 bases; bases with no gene match: 5. From germline, CDR1 is MNHNS and CDR2 SASEGT. The CDR3 loop spans 14 amino acids. The CDR3 sequence: CASSKTGGDYGYTF. The CDR3, as DNA: TGTGCCAGCAGTAAAACAGGGGGAGACTATGGCTACACCTTC.

The chain carries TRBV30 and TRBJ1-1; D call uncertain. CDR3 length equals 14 residues. CDR1 is GTSNPN and CDR2 is SVGIG in the germline V gene (reference sequence). CDR3 in DNA: TGTGCTTCAGGAGGCGGCAGCTCGAACACTGAAGCTTTCTTT. As protein: CASGGGSSNTEAFF.

The V call is TRBV9, the J call TRBJ2-5; 7 nucleotides match TRBD2. The V and J ends lost 0 bases and 4 bases, in that order; junction bases with no gene match: 6. From germline, CDR1 is SGDLS and CDR2 YYNGEE. The CDR3 consists of 15 residues. CDR3: CASSVEGGEGETQYF. CDR3 nucleotide sequence: TGTGCCAGCAGCGTAGAGGGCGGGGAGGGAGAGACCCAGTACTTC. Complete variable domain (other parts from reference TRBV9 and TRBJ2-5): DSGVTQTPKHLITATGQRVTLRCSPRSGDLSVYWYQQSLDQGLQFLIQYYNGEERAKGNILERFSAQQFPDLHSELNLSSLELGDSALYFCASSVEGGEGETQYFGPGTRLLVL.

This clone was counted only a few times. The rearrangement joins TRBV15 to TRBJ1-1, with D possibly matching TRBD1 (6 bases). The CDR3 consists of 19 residues. The germline V gene has CDR1 LNHNV and CDR2 YYDKDF (reference sequence). V gave up 0 bases and J gave up 0 bases, with 20 bases separating them. CDR3 amino acids: CATSRDRSQGTLMNTEAFF. CDR3 in DNA: TGTGCCACCAGCAGAGATAGAAGTCAGGGGACACTAATGAACACTGAAGCTTTCTTT. The variable domain in full, completed from reference TRBV15 and TRBJ1-1, reads DAMVIQNPRYQVTQFGKPVTLSCSQTLNHNVMYWYQQKSSQAPKLLFHYYDKDFNNEADTPDNFQSRRPNTSFCFLDIRSPGLGDTAMYLCATSRDRSQGTLMNTEAFFGQGTRLTVV.

The chain employs TRBV7-6 and TRBJ2-5, with 11 bases matching TRBD1. Per the germline V gene, CDR1 is SGHVS and CDR2 is FNYEAQ. CDR3 length: 17 residues. Trimming removed 6 bases from V and 3 bases from J; junction bases left unmatched: 12. CDR3 bases: TGTGCCAGCAGTCCAATTTTACCGGGACAGGGGGAAGAGACCCAGTACTTC. Its translation is CASSPILPGQGEETQYF. The whole variable domain, remainder taken from reference TRBV7-6 and TRBJ2-5, is GAGVSQSPRYKVTKRGQDVALRCDPISGHVSLYWYRQALGQGPEFLTYFNYEAQQDKSGLPNDRFSAERPEGSISTLTIQRTEQRDSAMYRCASSPILPGQGEETQYFGPGTRLLVL.

A word on this clone: At one of its ends the junction is not consistent with the germline gene, which may arise from a read error. The chain employs TRBV4-2 and TRBJ2-7; D remains ambiguous. There are 15 residues in the CDR3. Germline CDR1 LGHNA, CDR2 YNFKEQ. CDR3 loop: CASSQVGYTSHEQYF. In nucleotides, the CDR3 is TGTGCCAGCAGCCAAGTCGGGTACACCTCCCACGAGCAGTACTTC.

The CDR3 sequence: CAWKRQGALQETQYF. The CDR3 nucleotides read TGTGCCTGGAAAAGACAGGGGGCCTTACAAGAGACCCAGTACTTC. The chain carries TRBV30 and TRBJ2-5; 10 bases line up with TRBD1. Germline trimming cut 4 bases from V and 2 bases from J; bases unmatched to any gene: 7. The CDR3 length is 15 residues. The germline V gene has CDR1 GTSNPN and CDR2 SVGIG (reference sequence).

V usage is TRBV5-6 and J usage is TRBJ1-2; possible D gene TRBD1, 6 bases. Germline V gives CDR1 SGHDT, CDR2 YYEEEE. CDR3 size: 13 residues. The V gene lost 4 bases and the J gene lost 7 bases, with 14 bases spanning the gap. The CDR3 sequence: CASSPGDSGGYTF. The CDR3 DNA is TGTGCCAGCAGCCCAGGGGATTCGGGTGGCTACACCTTC.

The chain joins TRBV5-1 to TRBJ2-1; TRBD1 aligns across 7 bases. V gave up 0 bases and J gave up 0 bases; unmatched junction bases: 3. The germline gives CDR1 SGHRS, CDR2 YFSETQ. The CDR3 totals 16 residues. This CDR3 is CASSLEGASSYNEQFF. The CDR3 DNA follows: TGCGCCAGCAGCTTGGAGGGGGCCAGCTCCTACAATGAGCAGTTCTTC.

This chain connects TRBV2 to TRBJ2-5, with D maybe TRBD1 (7 bases). V was pared by 7 bases and J by 4 bases, with 16 bases between. Germline CDR1 SNHLY, CDR2 FYNNEI. This CDR3 has 14 amino acids. The CDR3 region is CASKPGGPAETQYF. The DNA of the CDR3 is TGTGCCAGCAAACCAGGGGGGCCGGCAGAGACCCAGTACTTC.

This clone is a singleton in its sample. The chain joins TRBV6-1 to TRBJ1-2; TRBD1 matches 7 bases. Germline CDR1 reads MNHNS; CDR2 reads SASEGT. The CDR3 is 14 residues long. V dropped 5 bases and J dropped 5; count of bases not matched to a gene: 8. The CDR3 sequence is CASSSTGAAYGYTF. CDR3 nucleotides: TGTGCCAGCAGTTCCACAGGGGCAGCTTATGGCTACACCTTC.

The rearrangement links TRBV4-1 to TRBJ1-2; 7 bases fit TRBD1. Per germline, CDR1 MGHRA and CDR2 YSYEKL. Trimming removed 2 bases from V and 3 bases from J; junction bases left unmatched: 0. CDR3 length equals 13 residues. This CDR3 reads CASSQTGDYGYTF. DNA for the CDR3: TGCGCCAGCAGCCAAACAGGGGACTATGGCTACACCTTC.

This sequence joins TRBV18 and TRBJ1-1, with TRBD1 identical over 7 bases. This CDR3 spans 14 amino acids. Germline V gene sequence: CDR1 KGHSH, CDR2 LQKENI. V shed 2 bases and J 5 bases; nucleotides not matched to a gene: 5. CDR3 DNA: TGTGCCAGCTCACCAGAACAGGGGAAAACTGAAGCTTTCTTT. Translated, it gives CASSPEQGKTEAFF. The full variable domain, completed using reference TRBV18 and TRBJ1-1, is NAGVMQNPRHLVRRRGQEARLRCSPMKGHSHVYWYRQLPEEGLKFMVYLQKENIIDESGMPKERFSAEFPKEGPSILRIQQVVRGDSAAYFCASSPEQGKTEAFFGQGTRLTVV.

This chain joins TRBV2 and TRBJ1-5, with D possibly being TRBD1 (6 bases). Trimming took off 5 bases at V and 4 bases at J, with 24 bases between the two ends. The germline gives CDR1 SNHLY, CDR2 FYNNEI. This CDR3 comprises 18 residues. The CDR3 DNA sequence: TGTGCCAGCAGTTCTGCGGGGGGGTGGACAGAGCTTAATCAGCCCCAGCATTTT. Translated, it gives CASSSAGGWTELNQPQHF.

V and J are TRBV7-9 and TRBJ2-2; D unclear. Germline V gene lookup returns CDR1 SEHNR and CDR2 FQNEAQ (reference sequence). This CDR3 contains 12 residues. The V end lost 3 bases, the J end lost 8 bases, and 7 bases lay between the germline ends. CDR3 sequence (DNA): TGTGCCAGCAGCTTGAGTAAGGGGGAGCTGTTTTTT. Amino acids: CASSLSKGELFF.

This chain uses TRBV2 with TRBJ2-1; D may be TRBD2 (5 bases). Looked up from germline, CDR1 is SNHLY and CDR2 is FYNNEI. The CDR3 runs 13 residues. The ends were cut back, 7 bases at V and 4 bases at J, with 11 bases in the middle. CDR3 sequence (DNA): TGTGCCAGCACGGGCGGGCGATACAATGAGCAGTTCTTC. This codes for CASTGGRYNEQFF. Drawing the rest from reference TRBV2 and TRBJ2-1, the complete variable domain is EPEVTQTPSHQVTQMGQEVILRCVPISNHLYFYWYRQILGQKVEFLVSFYNNEISEKSEIFDDQFSVERPDGSNFTLKIRSTKLEDSAMYFCASTGGRYNEQFFGPGTRLTVL.

This rearrangement joins TRBV27 to TRBJ2-3; 8 positions agree with TRBD2. The CDR3 runs 14 residues. Germline V gene sequence: CDR1 MNHEY, CDR2 SMNVEV (reference sequence). V shed 4 bases and J 10 bases; nucleotides not matched to a gene: 10. CDR3 protein: CASSSGGGLPPQYF. The CDR3 region has the DNA TGTGCCAGCAGTTCAGGCGGGGGGCTACCTCCGCAGTATTTT.

The V call is TRBV27, the J call TRBJ2-3; a weak D match, TRBD2 (5 bases). The germline V gene encodes CDR1 MNHEY and CDR2 SMNVEV (reference sequence). V was cut by 5 bases and J by 6 bases, with 9 bases left in between. This CDR3 has 12 amino acids. CDR3 coding DNA: TGTGCCAGCAGTACCGGGGTGGATACGCAGTATTTT. This encodes CASSTGVDTQYF.

The CDR3 nucleotides are TGCAGCGCTTCTATTTTCACCGGGGAGCTGTTTTTT. Its translation is CSASIFTGELFF. The chain is built from TRBV29-1 and TRBJ2-2; D is undetermined. There are 12 residues in the CDR3. CDR1 and CDR2 from the germline V gene are SQVTM and ANQGSEA. Trimming took 7 bases from V and 4 from J, leaving 10 bases between them.

With respect to this clone: Sequence at one end of the junction differs from germline and may be a read error. The chain recombines TRBV7-9 with TRBJ1-2; 12 nucleotides match TRBD1. CDR3 length: 15 amino acids. CDR1 SEHNR and CDR2 FQNEAQ come from the germline V gene (reference sequence). CDR3 sequence reads: CASRLEGQGAKGYTF. The CDR3 DNA sequence: TGTGCCAGCAGATTAGAGGGACAGGGGGCGAAAGGCTACACCTTC.

CDR3: CASSSVLAGGLYEQYF. The DNA of the CDR3 is TGTGCCAGCAGTTCCGTACTAGCGGGGGGTCTCTACGAGCAGTACTTC. The chain employs TRBV27 and TRBJ2-7, with 12 nucleotides matching TRBD2. The CDR3 has 16 residues. V shed 4 bases, J shed 3 bases, and the junction held 7 bases outside the gene matches. Looked up from germline, CDR1 is MNHEY and CDR2 is SMNVEV (reference sequence).

The chain links TRBV25-1 to TRBJ2-7; 9 bases line up with TRBD1. J gave up 5 bases and V 3 bases, and 5 bases lay outside the gene matches. This CDR3 has 14 residues. Germline CDR1 and CDR2: MGHDK and SYGVNS. The CDR3 coding sequence is TGTGCCAGCAGTGAGGGACAGGGCTACCACGAGCAGTACTTC. Translating it yields CASSEGQGYHEQYF.

The rearrangement links TRBV6-6 to TRBJ1-4, with a possible D match to TRBD1 (5 bases). The V end was cut by 6 bases, the J end by 8 bases, with 13 bases between. CDR1 and CDR2 (germline): MNHNY, SVGAGI (reference sequence). The CDR3 totals 13 residues. CDR3 in amino acids: CASRPGGGEKLFF. The CDR3 DNA is TGTGCCAGCAGGCCCGGGGGAGGAGAAAAACTGTTTTTT.

A single count supports this clone. This chain uses TRBV25-1 with TRBJ2-5, with TRBD2 matching 14 bases. Germline V gene lookup returns CDR1 MGHDK and CDR2 SYGVNS. The CDR3 totals 16 residues. V shed 3 bases, J shed 5 bases, and the junction held 5 bases outside the gene matches. The CDR3 spells CASSDGTSGGWETQYF. The CDR3 nucleotides are TGTGCCAGCAGTGATGGGACTAGCGGGGGTTGGGAGACCCAGTACTTC. Based on the CDR3 plus reference TRBV25-1 and TRBJ2-5, the full variable domain is EADIYQTPRYLVIGTGKKITLECSQTMGHDKMYWYQQDPGMELHLIHYSYGVNSTEKGDLSSESTVSRIRTEHFPLTLESARPSHTSQYLCASSDGTSGGWETQYFGPGTRLLVL.

The J gene is TRBJ2-7, the V gene TRBV19; D is ambiguous. The CDR3 sequence is 14 residues long. V shed 6 bases and J shed 4 bases, with 16 bases lying between them. Germline V gene lookup returns CDR1 LNHDA and CDR2 SQIVND (reference sequence). The CDR3 DNA sequence: TGTGCCAGTAGCCAACAGTTTACCGCGTACGAGCAGTACTTC. Encoded protein: CASSQQFTAYEQYF.

This sequence joins TRBV27 and TRBJ2-6; 8 bases fit TRBD1. Losses at the gene ends were 6 bases for V and 0 bases for J; bases not matched to a gene: 13. Germline V gene sequence: CDR1 MNHEY, CDR2 SMNVEV (reference sequence). The CDR3 sequence is 19 residues long. CDR3 region: CASSFRGRNIYSGANVLTF. CDR3 nucleotide sequence: TGTGCCAGCAGCTTCAGGGGGCGGAACATATACTCTGGGGCCAACGTCCTGACTTTC.

The rearrangement joins TRBV5-4 to TRBJ2-7; 7 bases map to TRBD1. The CDR3 is 17 amino acids. Germline V gives CDR1 SGHNT, CDR2 YYREEE (reference sequence). Germline trimming cut 4 bases from V and 3 bases from J; bases unmatched to any gene: 16. CDR3 in amino acids: CASSEWGSGQSFYEQYF. CDR3 coding DNA: TGTGCCAGCAGCGAGTGGGGATCGGGACAGAGTTTCTACGAGCAGTACTTC.

This rearrangement joins TRBV9 to TRBJ2-1; D is perhaps TRBD2 (6 bases). V gave up 4 bases and J gave up 5 bases, with 19 bases separating them. The CDR3 has 16 amino acids. CDR1 and CDR2 (germline): SGDLS, YYNGEE. Here the CDR3 DNA reads TGTGCCAGCAGCACTCGATCCGGGAGAGCAGACAATGAGCAGTTCTTC. Its translation is CASSTRSGRADNEQFF.

The chain employs TRBV21-1 and TRBJ1-5; TRBD1 is the table's D call and was not checked against the DNA. TRBV21-1 corresponds to a pseudogene. The CDR3 runs 16 residues. In DNA, the CDR3 is TGTGCCAACCCGGGACAGCCGACCTATAGCAATCAGCCCCAGCATTTT. Residues: CANPGQPTYSNQPQHF.

This chain connects TRBV7-8 to TRBJ2-2, with 10 bases fitting TRBD2. Germline loops: CDR1 SGHVS, CDR2 FQNEAQ. The CDR3 spans 18 residues. The V segment lost 2 bases and the J segment 1 base; nucleotides outside the gene matches: 7. DNA for the CDR3: TGTGCCAGCAGCTTACGGCTAGCGGGGGAGCTGAACACCGGGGAGCTGTTTTTT. Translated, it gives CASSLRLAGELNTGELFF.

The gene calls are TRBV7-6 and TRBJ2-5; D call uncertain. Germline V gene sequence: CDR1 SGHVS, CDR2 FNYEAQ. This CDR3 has 15 amino acids. Trimming removed 1 base from V and 5 bases from J, with 14 bases in between. The CDR3 region is CASSLEVPEAETQYF. CDR3 DNA: TGTGCCAGCAGCTTAGAAGTGCCCGAAGCGGAGACCCAGTACTTC.